This is a list of T cell receptor beta chains from one sample in a study of cytomegalovirus exposure and HLA in healthy donors. Generated by immunoSEQ multiplex PCR, the TCRdb table keeps only in-frame clones and is missing some. There are roughly 140,000 clones in the sample; 80% occur only once, and nearly 7% lies in the top ten. Sequencing was performed on PBMCs. These receptors were taken from a man aged 35-49 years in good health and CMV-seropositive. CDR3s include the opening cysteine and the closing phenylalanine or tryptophan. The D gene is left open where the match is weak. Only part of the rows carry a size: once, few, many, or a class if the clone is expanded.

J gene: TRBJ2-2
D gene: TRBD2
clone size: -
V gene: TRBV2
CDR3 DNA: TGTGCCAGCAGGACCGGGACTAGCGGATACGGGGAGCTGTTTTTT
CDR3 protein: CASRTGTSGYGELFF

J gene: TRBJ2-5
D gene: -
clone size: once
V gene: TRBV10-3
CDR3 DNA: TGTGCCATCAGAAGTCAACCCCTGGGGACTGCGGGCGCCCAGTACTTC
CDR3 protein: CAIRSQPLGTAGAQYF

J gene: TRBJ2-1
D gene: TRBD2
clone size: -
V gene: TRBV2
CDR3 DNA: TGTGCCAGCAGTCCTACACCGGGACTAGCGGGAGGGAATGAGCAGTTCTTC
CDR3 protein: CASSPTPGLAGGNEQFF

J gene: TRBJ1-1
D gene: -
clone size: -
V gene: TRBV9
CDR3 DNA: TGTGCCAGCAGCGTTCACCCGGCGGGGGGCACTGAAGCTTTCTTT
CDR3 protein: CASSVHPAGGTEAFF

J gene: TRBJ2-7
D gene: -
clone size: -
V gene: TRBV21-1
CDR3 DNA: TGTGCCAGCAGCAACCTTCTGACAGGGAGGAGATACGAGCAGTACTTC
CDR3 protein: CASSNLLTGRRYEQYF

J gene: TRBJ1-1
D gene: -
clone size: -
V gene: TRBV29-1
CDR3 DNA: TGCAGCGTTGACAGAGGACAAGGGACTGAAGCTTTCTTT
CDR3 protein: CSVDRGQGTEAFF

J gene: TRBJ2-1
D gene: TRBD1
clone size: -
V gene: TRBV27
CDR3 DNA: TGTGCCAGCAGTTTATTAGGGACAGGGAAGGATGAGCAGTTCTTC
CDR3 protein: CASSLLGTGKDEQFF

J gene: TRBJ2-7
D gene: TRBD1
clone size: -
V gene: TRBV4-1
CDR3 DNA: TGCGCCAGCAGCCTCGGACAGGGGTACGAGCAGTACTTC
CDR3 protein: CASSLGQGYEQYF

J gene: TRBJ2-2
D gene: -
clone size: -
V gene: TRBV2
CDR3 DNA: TGTGCCAGCAGCTTGACACTGAACACCGGGGAGCTGTTTTTT
CDR3 protein: CASSLTLNTGELFF

J gene: TRBJ1-5
D gene: -
clone size: -
V gene: TRBV18
CDR3 DNA: TGTGCCAGCTCACCAGGCGGCTATCAGCCCCAGCATTTT
CDR3 protein: CASSPGGYQPQHF

J gene: TRBJ1-1
D gene: TRBD1
clone size: -
V gene: TRBV28
CDR3 DNA: TGTGCCAGCAGTACGTGGGGACAGGGGGCGCCGAACACTGAAGCTTTCTTT
CDR3 protein: CASSTWGQGAPNTEAFF

J gene: TRBJ1-1
D gene: -
clone size: -
V gene: TRBV7-6
CDR3 DNA: TGTGCCAGCAGCGTGGGAGGTTGGGGAAACACTGAAGCTTTCTTT
CDR3 protein: CASSVGGWGNTEAFF

J gene: TRBJ2-3
D gene: TRBD1
clone size: -
V gene: TRBV29-1
CDR3 DNA: TGCAGCGTAACAGGGGTCACAGATACGCAGTATTTT
CDR3 protein: CSVTGVTDTQYF

J gene: TRBJ2-3
D gene: TRBD2
clone size: -
V gene: TRBV4-3
CDR3 DNA: TGCGCCAGCAGTCGAGCGGGAGTTTTGGGAGATACGCAGTATTTT
CDR3 protein: CASSRAGVLGDTQYF

J gene: TRBJ2-3
D gene: TRBD2
clone size: -
V gene: TRBV15
CDR3 DNA: TGTGCCACCAGCCAAAGCGGGCTAGCGGGGGGGCGTGATAGGACAGATACGCAGTATTTT
CDR3 protein: CATSQSGLAGGRDRTDTQYF

J gene: TRBJ2-7
D gene: TRBD2
clone size: once
V gene: TRBV27
CDR3 DNA: TGTGCCAGCAGCCGGGACTACCGGTCCTACGAGCAGTACTTC
CDR3 protein: CASSRDYRSYEQYF

J gene: TRBJ2-1
D gene: -
clone size: -
V gene: TRBV10-3
CDR3 DNA: TGTGCCATCAGTGAGTCCGGCAGGAAGCAGTTCTTC
CDR3 protein: CAISESGRKQFF

J gene: TRBJ2-2
D gene: TRBD2
clone size: -
V gene: TRBV9
CDR3 DNA: TGTGCCAGCAGTGTATACCCGACTAGCGGCGGTACCGGGGAGCTGTTTTTT
CDR3 protein: CASSVYPTSGGTGELFF

J gene: TRBJ2-5
D gene: TRBD1
clone size: -
V gene: TRBV5-1
CDR3 DNA: TGCGCCAGCAGCTTACAGGGGCTGGAGACCCAGTACTTC
CDR3 protein: CASSLQGLETQYF

J gene: TRBJ1-2
D gene: -
clone size: -
V gene: TRBV6-6
CDR3 DNA: TGTGCCAGCAGTTCCCTAATCGACAGGACGTACTATGGCTACACCTTC
CDR3 protein: CASSSLIDRTYYGYTF

J gene: TRBJ1-1
D gene: TRBD1
clone size: -
V gene: TRBV29-1
CDR3 DNA: TGCAGCGTTGCACAGGGGGCGAGAATGGACACTGAAGCTTTCTTT
CDR3 protein: CSVAQGARMDTEAFF

J gene: TRBJ2-1
D gene: TRBD2
clone size: -
V gene: TRBV18
CDR3 DNA: TGTGCCAGCTCACCAAGGTCGGCTAGCGGGTCACCTTCCTACAATGAGCAGTTCTTC
CDR3 protein: CASSPRSASGSPSYNEQFF

J gene: TRBJ1-1
D gene: -
clone size: -
V gene: TRBV11-2
CDR3 DNA: TGTGCCAGCAGCTTAGATGAGGCAAATGGTTTCTTT
CDR3 protein: CASSLDEANGFF

J gene: TRBJ2-2
D gene: TRBD1
clone size: -
V gene: TRBV6-1
CDR3 DNA: TGTGCCAGCAGACCGACAGGGACAAGATCCGGGGAGCTGTTTTTT
CDR3 protein: CASRPTGTRSGELFF

J gene: TRBJ1-6
D gene: TRBD1
clone size: -
V gene: TRBV4-1
CDR3 DNA: TGCGCCAGCAGCCTAGACAGGGCGAATTCACCCCTCCACTTT
CDR3 protein: CASSLDRANSPLHF

J gene: TRBJ1-2
D gene: -
clone size: -
V gene: TRBV4-1
CDR3 DNA: TGCGCCAGCAGCCAAAGACAGCCCATGTATGGCTACACCTTC
CDR3 protein: CASSQRQPMYGYTF

J gene: TRBJ1-5
D gene: -
clone size: -
V gene: TRBV27
CDR3 DNA: TGTGCCAGCAGCTCCCGGGAGACCGGGCAGCCCCAGCATTTT
CDR3 protein: CASSSRETGQPQHF

J gene: TRBJ2-5
D gene: -
clone size: -
V gene: TRBV18
CDR3 DNA: TGTGCCAGCTCACCACAGGGGCCGGAGACCCAGTACTTC
CDR3 protein: CASSPQGPETQYF

J gene: TRBJ2-7
D gene: -
clone size: -
V gene: TRBV28
CDR3 DNA: TGTGCCAGCAGTTTAGTACTGAGCTCCTACGAGCAGTACTTC
CDR3 protein: CASSLVLSSYEQYF

J gene: TRBJ2-3
D gene: TRBD2
clone size: few
V gene: TRBV9
CDR3 DNA: TGTGCCAGCAGCGTAGGGCCTAGCGGGCAGCTAGATACGCAGTATTTT
CDR3 protein: CASSVGPSGQLDTQYF

J gene: TRBJ1-2
D gene: TRBD1
clone size: -
V gene: TRBV2
CDR3 DNA: TGTGCCAGCAGTGATAAAGGGCAGGGGGAGGTTGGCTATGGCTACACCTTC
CDR3 protein: CASSDKGQGEVGYGYTF

J gene: TRBJ2-2
D gene: -
clone size: -
V gene: TRBV9
CDR3 DNA: TGTGCCAGCAGCGTAACCAGAAAAAACACCGGGGAGCTGTTTTTT
CDR3 protein: CASSVTRKNTGELFF

J gene: TRBJ1-2
D gene: -
clone size: -
V gene: TRBV29-1
CDR3 DNA: TGCAGCGCCGTTGGGGACAATGGCTACACCTTC
CDR3 protein: CSAVGDNGYTF

J gene: TRBJ1-1
D gene: -
clone size: -
V gene: TRBV7-9
CDR3 DNA: TGTGCCAGCAGCCCAATTGGCGGGGGAGGCACTGAAGCTTTCTTT
CDR3 protein: CASSPIGGGGTEAFF

J gene: TRBJ2-7
D gene: -
clone size: -
V gene: TRBV25-1
CDR3 DNA: TGTGCCAGCAGTGACGAGGCAGGGTTAGCCTACGAGCAGTACTTC
CDR3 protein: CASSDEAGLAYEQYF

J gene: TRBJ2-2
D gene: -
clone size: few
V gene: TRBV6-5
CDR3 DNA: TGTGCCAGCAGTTACTCCCGTACAGGTTTAGCCGGGGAGCTGTTTTTT
CDR3 protein: CASSYSRTGLAGELFF

J gene: TRBJ2-3
D gene: TRBD2
clone size: -
V gene: TRBV5-4
CDR3 DNA: TGTGCCAGCAGCCCTACTAGCGTAACAGATACGCAGTATTTT
CDR3 protein: CASSPTSVTDTQYF

J gene: TRBJ1-1
D gene: TRBD1
clone size: -
V gene: TRBV2
CDR3 DNA: TGTGCCAGCAGTGAAACAATTCAGGGGGGAAACACTGAAGCTTTCTTT
CDR3 protein: CASSETIQGGNTEAFF

J gene: TRBJ1-5
D gene: -
clone size: once
V gene: TRBV11-2
CDR3 DNA: TGTGCCAGCAGCTTAGGACAGAATAGCAATCAGCCCCAGCATTTT
CDR3 protein: CASSLGQNSNQPQHF

J gene: TRBJ2-7
D gene: TRBD1
clone size: once
V gene: TRBV7-9
CDR3 DNA: TGTGCCAGCAGCTCTCCGGGGACAGGGCGTTGGGAGCAGTACTTC
CDR3 protein: CASSSPGTGRWEQYF

J gene: TRBJ1-5
D gene: -
clone size: -
V gene: TRBV4-3
CDR3 DNA: TGCGCCAGCAGCCGGGAGCTGGGGGCACGGCCCCAGCATTTT
CDR3 protein: CASSRELGARPQHF

J gene: TRBJ1-6
D gene: TRBD1
clone size: -
V gene: TRBV27
CDR3 DNA: TGTGCCAGCAGCGGGACAGGAGATAATTCACCCCTCCACTTT
CDR3 protein: CASSGTGDNSPLHF

J gene: TRBJ1-3
D gene: -
clone size: -
V gene: TRBV5-1
CDR3 DNA: TGCGCCAGCAGCTTGGTAGTGGGCTTCTCTGGAAACACCATATATTTT
CDR3 protein: CASSLVVGFSGNTIYF

J gene: TRBJ2-1
D gene: -
clone size: -
V gene: TRBV7-9
CDR3 DNA: TGTGCCAGCAGCTTATTCAGTTTAAGCTCCTACAATGAGCAGTTCTTC
CDR3 protein: CASSLFSLSSYNEQFF

J gene: TRBJ2-7
D gene: TRBD1
clone size: -
V gene: TRBV11-2
CDR3 DNA: TGTGCCAGCAGCTACGACAGGGACTACGAGCAGTACTTC
CDR3 protein: CASSYDRDYEQYF

J gene: TRBJ1-5
D gene: -
clone size: -
V gene: TRBV6-1
CDR3 DNA: TGTGCCAGCAGTGAACGGGGGGCAAGTCAGCCCCAGCATTTT
CDR3 protein: CASSERGASQPQHF

J gene: TRBJ2-7
D gene: -
clone size: once
V gene: TRBV6-4
CDR3 DNA: TGTGCCAGGGCCGAGCGCGACGAGCAGTACTTC
CDR3 protein: CARAERDEQYF

J gene: TRBJ1-2
D gene: TRBD1
clone size: once
V gene: TRBV30
CDR3 DNA: TGTGCCTGGAGTGCTCCGGGACAGGGTTTCTATGGCTACACCTTC
CDR3 protein: CAWSAPGQGFYGYTF

J gene: TRBJ2-7
D gene: TRBD2
clone size: once
V gene: TRBV5-1
CDR3 DNA: TGCGCCAGCAGCCCGGGACTAGCGGGGGTCTACGAGCAGTACTTC
CDR3 protein: CASSPGLAGVYEQYF

J gene: TRBJ2-5
D gene: -
clone size: few
V gene: TRBV30
CDR3 DNA: TGTGCCTGGAGTCCACCTTGGAGCGTCGAGACCCAGTACTTC
CDR3 protein: CAWSPPWSVETQYF

J gene: TRBJ1-2
D gene: TRBD1
clone size: -
V gene: TRBV5-1
CDR3 DNA: TGCGCCAGCAGCTTGGAGGGACAGACCTATGGCTACACCTTC
CDR3 protein: CASSLEGQTYGYTF

J gene: TRBJ2-3
D gene: TRBD1
clone size: few
V gene: TRBV10-3
CDR3 DNA: TGTGCCACCTTGGCAGGGGGCGCTTATACGCAGTATTTT
CDR3 protein: CATLAGGAYTQYF

J gene: TRBJ2-7
D gene: -
clone size: few
V gene: TRBV4-3
CDR3 DNA: TGCGCCAGCAGCCAAGATCTTACGCTGAGCTCCTACGAGCAGTACTTC
CDR3 protein: CASSQDLTLSSYEQYF

J gene: TRBJ2-6
D gene: -
clone size: -
V gene: TRBV5-1
CDR3 DNA: TGCGCCAGCAGCTTGGGGGCAGGGATCCCCTCTGGGGCCAACGTCCTGACTTTC
CDR3 protein: CASSLGAGIPSGANVLTF

J gene: TRBJ2-5
D gene: -
clone size: -
V gene: TRBV29-1
CDR3 DNA: TGCAGCGTTGAACTTTGGGCAGATTTTTACACCCAAGAGACCCAGTACTTC
CDR3 protein: CSVELWADFYTQETQYF

J gene: TRBJ1-2
D gene: TRBD1
clone size: -
V gene: TRBV7-9
CDR3 DNA: TGTGCCAGCAGCCCATGGACAGGGGGGGGCTATGGCTACACCTTC
CDR3 protein: CASSPWTGGGYGYTF

J gene: TRBJ2-7
D gene: -
clone size: -
V gene: TRBV6-5
CDR3 DNA: TGTGCCAGCAGTCCTGACATCTCCTACGAGCAGTACTTC
CDR3 protein: CASSPDISYEQYF

J gene: TRBJ2-5
D gene: TRBD1
clone size: -
V gene: TRBV27
CDR3 DNA: TGTGCCAGCAGTTCGGGACAGACCCAAGAGACCCAGTACTTC
CDR3 protein: CASSSGQTQETQYF

J gene: TRBJ1-4
D gene: -
clone size: once
V gene: TRBV28
CDR3 DNA: TGTGCCAGCAGTTCGAACCAGGGGTGGGGTGAAAAACTGTTTTTT
CDR3 protein: CASSSNQGWGEKLFF

J gene: TRBJ2-7
D gene: -
clone size: -
V gene: TRBV27
CDR3 DNA: TGTGCCAGCAGTCCGGGGTTCGGGAAGGAGCAGTACTTC
CDR3 protein: CASSPGFGKEQYF